One sample yielded the 3 T cell receptor beta chains listed below, sequenced in a study of T-cell reconstitution after alpha-beta-depleted transplantation in children. Unique molecular identifiers were incorporated into the prepared TCRbeta library. TCRdb reprocessed the PCR reads with MiXCR, giving one entry per CDR3 protein. The sample records 700,000 to 950,000 distinct CDR3 sequences, 15% to 20% being singletons. Here the sequenced sample was PBMCs, mostly from graft donor cells, taken 360 days after TCRalphabeta/CD19-depleted stem cell transplant. The receptors come from a male patient aged 10-17 years who had a stem cell transplant for acute lymphoblastic leukemia, so the T cells may come from the graft donor.

Only a few counts were recorded for this clonotype. This chain uses TRBV28 with TRBJ2-1; TRBD2 matches at 7 bases. Germline CDR1 reads MDHEN; CDR2 reads SYDVKM. The CDR3 length is 18 residues. V trimming: 7 bases; J trimming: 7 bases; junction bases outside the gene matches: 22. CDR3 DNA: TGTGCCAGCATCGGCGGGAGTATTCATCTCCTCGTACCTAATGAGCAGTTCTTC. Translation: CASIGGSIHLLVPNEQFF. The full variable domain, with the rest looked up from reference TRBV28 and TRBJ2-1, is DVKVTQSSRYLVKRTGEKVFLECVQDMDHENMFWYRQDPGLGLRLIYFSYDVKMKEKGDIPEGYSVSREKKERFSLILESASTNQTSMYLCASIGGSIHLLVPNEQFFGPGTRLTVL.

The chain links TRBV4-1 to TRBJ2-7; 14 bases are a match to TRBD2. Unmatched junction bases numbered 8, after V lost 0 bases and J lost 1 base. This CDR3 is 19 amino acids long. Germline V gives CDR1 MGHRA, CDR2 YSYEKL. The CDR3: CASSQEPGTSGRKSYEQYF. CDR3 sequence (DNA): TGCGCCAGCAGCCAAGAGCCCGGGACTAGCGGGAGAAAGTCCTACGAGCAGTACTTC.

The genes are TRBV25-1 and TRBJ2-6, with D uncertain. From germline, CDR1 is MGHDK and CDR2 SYGVNS. The CDR3 totals 15 residues. V lost 4 bases and J lost 0, with 7 bases in between. The CDR3 bases are TGTGCCAGCAGTGCGCGGAGCTCTGGGGCCAACGTCCTGACTTTC. As protein: CASSARSSGANVLTF.